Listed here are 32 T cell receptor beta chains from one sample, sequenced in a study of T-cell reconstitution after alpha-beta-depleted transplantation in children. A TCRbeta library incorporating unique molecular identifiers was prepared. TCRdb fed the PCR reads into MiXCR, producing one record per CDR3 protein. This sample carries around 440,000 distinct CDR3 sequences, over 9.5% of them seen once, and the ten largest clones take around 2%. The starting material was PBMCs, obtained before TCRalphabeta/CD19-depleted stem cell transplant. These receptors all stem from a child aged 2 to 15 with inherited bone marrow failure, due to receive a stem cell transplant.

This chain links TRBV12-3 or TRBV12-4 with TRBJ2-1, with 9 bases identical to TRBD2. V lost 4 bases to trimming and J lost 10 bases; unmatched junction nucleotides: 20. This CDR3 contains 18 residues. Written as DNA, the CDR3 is TGTGCCAGCAGTTCCCCTCTCTGGCGGGAGGGCCATTCAAGCGAGCAGTTCTTC. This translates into CASSSPLWREGHSSEQFF.

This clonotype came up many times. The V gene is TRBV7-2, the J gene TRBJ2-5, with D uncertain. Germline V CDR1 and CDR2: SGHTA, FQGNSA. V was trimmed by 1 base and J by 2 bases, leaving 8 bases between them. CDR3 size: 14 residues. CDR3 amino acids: CASSLVSRQETQYF. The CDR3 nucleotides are TGTGCCAGCAGCTTAGTTTCCAGACAAGAGACCCAGTACTTC.

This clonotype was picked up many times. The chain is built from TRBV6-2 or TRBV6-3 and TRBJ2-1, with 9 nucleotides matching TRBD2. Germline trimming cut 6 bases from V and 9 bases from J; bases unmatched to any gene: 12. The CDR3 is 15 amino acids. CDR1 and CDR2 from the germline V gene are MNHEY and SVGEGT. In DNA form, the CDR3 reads TGTGCCAGCAGACCCGGACTAGCGTTTGGAGGTGAGCAGTTCTTC. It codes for CASRPGLAFGGEQFF.

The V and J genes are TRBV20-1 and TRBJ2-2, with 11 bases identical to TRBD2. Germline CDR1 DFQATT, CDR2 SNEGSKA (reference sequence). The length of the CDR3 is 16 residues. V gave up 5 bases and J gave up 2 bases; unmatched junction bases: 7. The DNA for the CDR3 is TGCAGTGCTGGCGGGGGACTAGCGGTTAACACCGGGGAGCTGTTTTTT. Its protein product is CSAGGGLAVNTGELFF.

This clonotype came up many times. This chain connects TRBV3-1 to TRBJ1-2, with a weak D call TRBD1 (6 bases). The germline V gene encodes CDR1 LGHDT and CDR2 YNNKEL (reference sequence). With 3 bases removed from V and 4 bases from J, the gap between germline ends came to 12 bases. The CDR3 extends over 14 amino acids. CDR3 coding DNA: TGTGCCAGCAGCCAGAAGGGGGGGACCTATGGCTACACCTTC. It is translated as CASSQKGGTYGYTF.

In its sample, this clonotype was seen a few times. The CDR3 DNA reads as TGTGCCAGCAGTTCGGCCCGGGACTCCAAGGGAGAGCAGTACTTC. It yields the protein CASSSARDSKGEQYF. The chain has TRBV12-3 or TRBV12-4 and TRBJ2-7; D perhaps matches TRBD2 (6 bases). This CDR3 has 15 amino acids. With 4 bases removed from V and 7 bases from J, the gap between germline ends came to 20 bases.

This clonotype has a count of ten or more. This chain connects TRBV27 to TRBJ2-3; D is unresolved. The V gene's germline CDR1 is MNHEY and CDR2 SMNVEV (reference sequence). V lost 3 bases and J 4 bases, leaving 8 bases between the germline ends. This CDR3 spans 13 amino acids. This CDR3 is CASSFISADTQYF. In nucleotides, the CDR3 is TGTGCCAGCAGTTTTATATCGGCAGATACGCAGTATTTT.

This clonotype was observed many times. Here the CDR3 reads CAISRFDSTDTQYF. The DNA for the CDR3 is TGTGCCATCAGCCGGTTCGATAGCACAGATACGCAGTATTTT. The V gene is TRBV10-3, the J gene TRBJ2-3; unclear D gene. The V end was cut by 6 bases, the J end by 0 bases, with 10 bases between. The CDR3 has 14 amino acids. Germline values: CDR1 ENHRY, CDR2 SYGVKD.

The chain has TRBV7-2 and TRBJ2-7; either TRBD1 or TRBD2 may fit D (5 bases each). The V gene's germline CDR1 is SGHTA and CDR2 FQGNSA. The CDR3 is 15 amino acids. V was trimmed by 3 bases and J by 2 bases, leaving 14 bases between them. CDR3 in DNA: TGTGCCAGCAGCTTCGGGACCACGACTCCCTACGAGCAGTACTTC. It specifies CASSFGTTTPYEQYF.

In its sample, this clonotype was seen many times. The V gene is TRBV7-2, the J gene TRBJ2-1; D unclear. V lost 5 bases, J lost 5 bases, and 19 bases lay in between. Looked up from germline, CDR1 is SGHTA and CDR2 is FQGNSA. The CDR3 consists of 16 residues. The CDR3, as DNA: TGTGCCAGCAGCACTCGGGCGCTACAAAGACACAATGAGCAGTTCTTC. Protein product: CASSTRALQRHNEQFF.

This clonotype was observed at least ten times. The CDR3 DNA is TGTGCCAGCAGTTTAGGCCTCCTGGGGAGGGCCGAGTCAGTATACGAGCAGTACTTC. Its protein is CASSLGLLGRAESVYEQYF. The V call is TRBV28, the J call TRBJ2-7; 7 bases align to TRBD2. The CDR3 has 19 amino acids. Germline values: CDR1 MDHEN, CDR2 SYDVKM. V gave up 2 bases and J gave up 4 bases; unmatched junction bases: 20.

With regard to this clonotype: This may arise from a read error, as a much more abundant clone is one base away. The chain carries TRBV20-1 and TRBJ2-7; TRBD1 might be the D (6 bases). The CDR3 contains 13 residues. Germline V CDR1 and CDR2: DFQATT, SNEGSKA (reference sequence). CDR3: CSARLQGSYERYF. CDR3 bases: TGCAGTGCTAGGTTGCAGGGGAGCTACGAGCGGTACTTC.

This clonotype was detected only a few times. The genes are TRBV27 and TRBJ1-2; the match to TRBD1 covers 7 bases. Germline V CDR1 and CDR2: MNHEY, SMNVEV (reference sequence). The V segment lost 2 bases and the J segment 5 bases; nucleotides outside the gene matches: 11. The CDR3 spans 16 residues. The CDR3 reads CASSLSPGTALYGYTF. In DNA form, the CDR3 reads TGTGCCAGCAGTTTAAGTCCCGGGACAGCGCTTTATGGCTACACCTTC.

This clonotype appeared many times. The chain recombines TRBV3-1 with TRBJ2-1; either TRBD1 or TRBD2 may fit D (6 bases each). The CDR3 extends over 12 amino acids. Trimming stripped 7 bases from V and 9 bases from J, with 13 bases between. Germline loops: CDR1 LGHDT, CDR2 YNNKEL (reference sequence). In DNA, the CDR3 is TGTGCCAGCATCTACGGGGGCGGTGAGCAGTTCTTC. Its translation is CASIYGGGEQFF.

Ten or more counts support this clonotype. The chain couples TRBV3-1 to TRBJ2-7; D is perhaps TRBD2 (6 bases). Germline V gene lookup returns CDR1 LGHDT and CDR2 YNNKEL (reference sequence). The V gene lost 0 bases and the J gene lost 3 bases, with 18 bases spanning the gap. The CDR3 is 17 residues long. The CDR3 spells CASSQEGSGGLLYEQYF. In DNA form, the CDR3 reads TGTGCCAGCAGCCAAGAAGGGTCCGGAGGGCTCCTCTACGAGCAGTACTTC.

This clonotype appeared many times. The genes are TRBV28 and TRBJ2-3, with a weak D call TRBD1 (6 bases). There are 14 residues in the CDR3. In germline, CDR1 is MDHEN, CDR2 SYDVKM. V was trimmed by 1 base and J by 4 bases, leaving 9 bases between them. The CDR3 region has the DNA TGTGCCAGCAGTTTATTGACAGGCGCAGATACGCAGTATTTT. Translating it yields CASSLLTGADTQYF.

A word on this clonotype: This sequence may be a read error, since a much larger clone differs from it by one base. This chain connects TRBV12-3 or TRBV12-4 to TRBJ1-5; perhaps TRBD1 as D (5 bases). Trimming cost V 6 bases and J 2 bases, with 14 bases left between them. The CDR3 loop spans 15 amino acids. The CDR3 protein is CASSLGTARNQPQHF. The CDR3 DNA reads TGTGCCAGCAGCCTCGGGACGGCTCGCAATCAGCCCCAGCATTTT.

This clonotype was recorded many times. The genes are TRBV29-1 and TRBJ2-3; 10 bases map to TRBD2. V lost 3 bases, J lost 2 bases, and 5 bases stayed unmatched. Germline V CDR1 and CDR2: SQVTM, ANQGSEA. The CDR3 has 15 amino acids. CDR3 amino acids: CSVDGLAETTDTQYF. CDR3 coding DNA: TGCAGCGTTGACGGACTAGCGGAAACCACAGATACGCAGTATTTT.

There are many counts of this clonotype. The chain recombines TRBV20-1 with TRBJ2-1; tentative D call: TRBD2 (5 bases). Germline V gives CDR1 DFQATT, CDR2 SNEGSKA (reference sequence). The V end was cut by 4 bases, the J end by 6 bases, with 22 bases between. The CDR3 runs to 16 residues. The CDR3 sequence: CSAISHNPLGVNEQFF. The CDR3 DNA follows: TGCAGTGCTATTTCCCATAACCCCCTCGGGGTCAATGAGCAGTTCTTC.

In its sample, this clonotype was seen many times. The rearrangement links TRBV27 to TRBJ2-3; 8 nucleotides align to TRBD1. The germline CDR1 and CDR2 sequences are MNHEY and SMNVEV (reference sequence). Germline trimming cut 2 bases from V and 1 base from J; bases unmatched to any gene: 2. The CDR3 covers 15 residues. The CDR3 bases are TGTGCCAGCAGTTTACTGACAGGGGGCACAGATACGCAGTATTTT. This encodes CASSLLTGGTDTQYF.

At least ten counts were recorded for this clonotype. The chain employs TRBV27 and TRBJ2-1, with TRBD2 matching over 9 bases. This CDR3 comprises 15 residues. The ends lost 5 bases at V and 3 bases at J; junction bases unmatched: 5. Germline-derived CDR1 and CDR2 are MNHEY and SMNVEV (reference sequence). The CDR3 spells CASSTSSGNYNEQFF. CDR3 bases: TGTGCCAGCAGTACCTCTAGCGGGAACTACAATGAGCAGTTCTTC.

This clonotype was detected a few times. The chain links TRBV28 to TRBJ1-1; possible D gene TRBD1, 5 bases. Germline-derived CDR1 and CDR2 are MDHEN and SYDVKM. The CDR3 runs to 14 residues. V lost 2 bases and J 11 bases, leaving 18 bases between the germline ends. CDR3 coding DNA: TGTGCCAGCAGTTTAAATCGAGGGGCGCGGGATGCTTTCTTT. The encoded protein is CASSLNRGARDAFF.

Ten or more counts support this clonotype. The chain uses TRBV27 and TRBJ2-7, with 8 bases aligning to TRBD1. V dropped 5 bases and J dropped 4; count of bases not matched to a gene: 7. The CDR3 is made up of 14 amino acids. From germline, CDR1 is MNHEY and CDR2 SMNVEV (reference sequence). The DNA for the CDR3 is TGTGCCAGCAGTCCCGGACAGGGTCGGTACGAGCAGTACTTC. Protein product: CASSPGQGRYEQYF.

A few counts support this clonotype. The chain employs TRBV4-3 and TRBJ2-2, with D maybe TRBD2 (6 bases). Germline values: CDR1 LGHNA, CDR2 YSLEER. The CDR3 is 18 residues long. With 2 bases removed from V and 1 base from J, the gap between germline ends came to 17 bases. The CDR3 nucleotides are TGCGCCAGCAGCCAATGGTTTGAGCGAGCGGGGAACACCGGGGAGCTGTTTTTT. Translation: CASSQWFERAGNTGELFF.

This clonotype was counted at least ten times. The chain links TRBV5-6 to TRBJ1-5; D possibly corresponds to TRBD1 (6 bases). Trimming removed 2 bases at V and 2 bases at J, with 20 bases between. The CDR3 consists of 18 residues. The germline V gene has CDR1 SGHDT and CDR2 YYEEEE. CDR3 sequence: CASSLRLAGAGGNQPQHF. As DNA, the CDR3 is TGTGCCAGCAGCTTAAGACTGGCGGGGGCTGGGGGCAATCAGCCCCAGCATTTT.

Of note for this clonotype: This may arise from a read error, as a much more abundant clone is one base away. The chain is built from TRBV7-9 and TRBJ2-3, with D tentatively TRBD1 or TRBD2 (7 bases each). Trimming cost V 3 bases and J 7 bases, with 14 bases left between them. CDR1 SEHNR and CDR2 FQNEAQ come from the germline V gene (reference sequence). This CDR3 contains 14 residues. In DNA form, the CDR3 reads TGTGCCAGCAGCTTCGGGGGAGGGGGCAATACGCAGTATTTT. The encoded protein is CASSFGGGGNTQYF.

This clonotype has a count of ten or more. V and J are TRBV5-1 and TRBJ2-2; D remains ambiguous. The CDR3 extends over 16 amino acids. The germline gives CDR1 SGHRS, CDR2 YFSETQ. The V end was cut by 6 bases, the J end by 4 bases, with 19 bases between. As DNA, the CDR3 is TGCGCCAGCAACGAAGGTCCCATAAGTAGCACCGGGGAGCTGTTTTTT. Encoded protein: CASNEGPISSTGELFF.

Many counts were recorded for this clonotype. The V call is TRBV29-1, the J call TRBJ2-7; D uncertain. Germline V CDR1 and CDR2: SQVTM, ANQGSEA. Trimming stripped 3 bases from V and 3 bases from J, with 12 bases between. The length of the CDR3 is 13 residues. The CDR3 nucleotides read TGCAGCGTTGAGGACCTCGCGGACTACGAGCAGTACTTC. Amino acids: CSVEDLADYEQYF.

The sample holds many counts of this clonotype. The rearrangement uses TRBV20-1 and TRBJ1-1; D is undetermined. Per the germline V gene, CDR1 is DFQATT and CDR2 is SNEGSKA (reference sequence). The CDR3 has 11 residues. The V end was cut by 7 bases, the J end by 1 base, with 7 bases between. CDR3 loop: CSGRANTEAFF. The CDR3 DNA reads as TGCAGTGGGCGAGCGAACACTGAAGCTTTCTTT.

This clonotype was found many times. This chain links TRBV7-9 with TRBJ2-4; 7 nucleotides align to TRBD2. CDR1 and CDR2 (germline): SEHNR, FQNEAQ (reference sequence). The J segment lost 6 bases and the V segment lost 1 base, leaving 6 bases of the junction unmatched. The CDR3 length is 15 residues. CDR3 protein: CASSLVAGAGNIQYF. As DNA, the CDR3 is TGTGCCAGCAGCTTAGTCGCGGGAGCCGGAAACATTCAGTACTTC.

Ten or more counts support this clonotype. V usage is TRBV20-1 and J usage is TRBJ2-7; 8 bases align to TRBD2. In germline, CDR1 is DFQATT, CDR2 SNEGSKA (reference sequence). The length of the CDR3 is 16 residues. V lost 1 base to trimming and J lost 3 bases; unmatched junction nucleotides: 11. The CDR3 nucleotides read TGCAGTGCTAGAGGGGAGGAGCGGGGGCTCAACTACGAGCAGTACTTC. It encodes CSARGEERGLNYEQYF.

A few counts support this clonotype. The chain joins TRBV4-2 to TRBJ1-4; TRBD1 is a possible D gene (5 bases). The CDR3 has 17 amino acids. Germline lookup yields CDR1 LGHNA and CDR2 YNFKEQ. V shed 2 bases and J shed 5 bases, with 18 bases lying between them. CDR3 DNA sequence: TGTGCCAGCAGCCAAACAATCCCGGGACGGGAAAATGAAAAACTGTTTTTT. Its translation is CASSQTIPGRENEKLFF.